Listed here are 27 T cell receptor beta chains from one sample, sequenced in a study of CD8 T cells in cerebrospinal fluid in Alzheimer's disease. TCRdb re-called the 10x single-cell sequencing reads and shows each CDR3 protein once, DNA omitted. The data include about 1,400 distinct CDR3 sequences; the top ten clones carry roughly a tenth. The sequenced sample consisted of cerebrospinal fluid. The origin of the receptors is a human donor with mild cognitive impairment.

This clonotype is labeled large (0.1 to 1%) based on frequency. The chain carries TRBV7-2 and TRBJ1-6. Germline lookup yields CDR1 SGHTA and CDR2 FQGNSA. CDR3 length: 15 residues. This CDR3 reads CASSLIFATNSPLHF.

Frequency places this clonotype as medium-sized. The chain joins TRBV27 to TRBJ2-3; TCRdb gives TRBD2 as the D gene, but with no DNA this cannot be confirmed. This CDR3 contains 16 residues. Germline assignment: CDR1 MNHEY and CDR2 SMNVEV (reference sequence). CDR3: CASSSRGGGNTDTQYF.

Its frequency marks this clonotype as large. The chain combines TRBV6-5 with TRBJ1-6. The CDR3 extends over 14 amino acids. Looked up from germline, CDR1 is MNHEY and CDR2 is SVGAGI. This CDR3 is CASRQSSYNSPLHF.

This clonotype is deemed medium-sized by its frequency. The chain couples TRBV6-1 to TRBJ2-1; the TCRdb call, TRBD1, lacks DNA for checking. CDR1 is MNHNS, CDR2 SASEGT, per germline. The length of the CDR3 is 15 residues. CDR3 loop: CASRPGWGVYNEQFF.

Frequency places this clonotype as large. This chain joins TRBV12-3 or TRBV12-4 and TRBJ2-4; the TRBD1 assignment by TCRdb is unverifiable without DNA. The length of the CDR3 is 15 residues. CDR3 sequence: CASRDRGRLENIQYF.

Measured by frequency, this clonotype is large. The chain couples TRBV2 to TRBJ2-5. Germline values: CDR1 SNHLY, CDR2 FYNNEI. The CDR3 spans 11 residues. The CDR3 sequence: CASSYEETQYF.

J is TRBJ1-4 and V is TRBV5-1; TCRdb returns TRBD1, unconfirmable since there is no DNA. The V gene's germline CDR1 is SGHRS and CDR2 YFSETQ. The CDR3 consists of 14 residues. CDR3 region: CASSGTGSDEKLFF.

By frequency, this clonotype registers medium-sized. V gene TRBV5-1 combines with J gene TRBJ1-3. CDR3 length equals 15 residues. The germline V gene encodes CDR1 SGHRS and CDR2 YFSETQ. The CDR3: CASSTEGNSGNTIYF.

V usage is TRBV7-2 and J usage is TRBJ1-2. The length of the CDR3 is 12 residues. In germline, CDR1 is SGHTA, CDR2 FQGNSA. CDR3 in amino acids: CASSLVVYGYTF.

By frequency, this clonotype is medium-sized. J is TRBJ1-4 and V is TRBV4-1; there is no DNA to check the TCRdb D call of TRBD1. This CDR3 spans 16 amino acids. The germline V gene has CDR1 MGHRA and CDR2 YSYEKL. The CDR3 here is CASLGGSGGPNEKLFF.

By frequency, this clonotype is medium-sized. V gene TRBV6-2 or TRBV6-3 combines with J gene TRBJ1-5; TCRdb reports TRBD1, a call that lacks DNA to check it against. Germline V gene lookup returns CDR1 MNHEY and CDR2 SVGEGT. This CDR3 has 16 amino acids. The CDR3: CASTLGTAKSNQPQHF.

This clonotype is labeled medium-sized (0.01 to 0.1%) based on frequency. The V call is TRBV12-3 or TRBV12-4, the J call TRBJ1-1; TCRdb's assignment of TRBD1 cannot be checked, as there is no DNA. The CDR3 covers 13 residues. The CDR3 sequence is CASSLDEGAEAFF.

By frequency, this clonotype registers medium-sized. The chain links TRBV20-1 to TRBJ2-3; absent DNA, TCRdb's TRBD1 call cannot be checked. The CDR3 covers 11 residues. CDR1 is DFQATT and CDR2 is SNEGSKA in the germline V gene (reference sequence). CDR3 sequence: CRGGDPETQYF.

In terms of frequency, this clonotype is large (0.1 to 1%). This rearrangement joins TRBV20-1 to TRBJ2-5. This CDR3 has 12 residues. Germline CDR1 reads DFQATT; CDR2 reads SNEGSKA (reference sequence). CDR3 amino acids: CSASRFVETQYF.

This clonotype is labeled medium-sized (0.01 to 0.1%) based on frequency. This chain connects TRBV7-9 to TRBJ1-1; TCRdb returns TRBD1, unconfirmable since there is no DNA. Germline V gene data show CDR1 as SEHNR and CDR2 as FQNEAQ (reference sequence). CDR3 length: 16 amino acids. CDR3 sequence reads: CASIPGTGGRYTEAFF.

This clonotype counts as medium-sized by frequency. The gene calls are TRBV29-1 and TRBJ2-7; absent DNA, TCRdb's TRBD2 call cannot be checked. Germline V gene data show CDR1 as SQVTM and CDR2 as ANQGSEA. This CDR3 contains 14 residues. CDR3 region: CSVKDPRGVYEQYF.

This chain uses TRBV19 with TRBJ2-5; without DNA, the TCRdb call of TRBD1 cannot be checked. CDR3 length equals 15 residues. Germline V gene data show CDR1 as LNHDA and CDR2 as SQIVND (reference sequence). This CDR3 is CASSRGQGPQETQYF.

This clonotype is called medium-sized based on its frequency. The chain recombines TRBV10-2 with TRBJ1-3. Germline CDR1 is WSHSY and CDR2 is SAAADI. This CDR3 is built from 15 residues. The CDR3: CASSGNGPSGNTIYF.

This clonotype is large by frequency. The chain has TRBV9 and TRBJ2-1; TCRdb calls TRBD2, which cannot be checked without DNA. In germline, CDR1 is SGDLS, CDR2 YYNGEE. The CDR3 totals 16 residues. CDR3 loop: CASSVETSGGYNEQFF.

The V call is TRBV12-5, the J call TRBJ2-5; TCRdb lists TRBD2, though no DNA is available to test this call. CDR1 is LGHNT and CDR2 is FRNRAP in the germline V gene. This CDR3 contains 17 residues. This chain's CDR3 is CASGLGTSGGVQETQYF.

This clonotype ranks as large in terms of frequency. The rearrangement joins TRBV18 to TRBJ1-2. Germline V gene lookup returns CDR1 KGHSH and CDR2 LQKENI. The CDR3 is 15 amino acids. The CDR3 reads CASSPPAGTNYGYTF.

Judged by frequency, this clonotype is medium-sized. The chain is built from TRBV9 and TRBJ2-3; absent DNA, TCRdb's TRBD2 call cannot be checked. Germline lookup yields CDR1 SGDLS and CDR2 YYNGEE. The CDR3 covers 21 residues. CDR3 region: CASSVDETADGLAGGTDTQYF.

This clonotype is deemed medium-sized (0.01 to 0.1%) by its frequency. The chain couples TRBV20-1 to TRBJ2-6; TCRdb's assignment of TRBD1 cannot be checked, as there is no DNA. CDR3 length equals 17 residues. The germline CDR1 and CDR2 sequences are DFQATT and SNEGSKA (reference sequence). CDR3 region: CSARDVQGDSGANVLTF.

This chain joins TRBV6-1 and TRBJ2-1; there is no DNA to check the TCRdb D call of TRBD1. The germline V gene has CDR1 MNHNS and CDR2 SASEGT. The CDR3 length is 17 residues. CDR3 protein: CASTGGAASYSYNEQFF.

Judged by frequency, this clonotype is medium-sized. The V and J genes are TRBV10-1 and TRBJ2-1; TCRdb proposes TRBD1, but this gene call is untestable without DNA. CDR3 length equals 15 residues. From germline, CDR1 is WNHNN and CDR2 SYGVQD (reference sequence). CDR3: CASRPGQTSVEEQFF.

V is TRBV20-1 and J is TRBJ2-5; TCRdb designates TRBD2, a call that cannot be tested without DNA. The CDR3 loop spans 12 amino acids. The germline V gene encodes CDR1 DFQATT and CDR2 SNEGSKA (reference sequence). Here the CDR3 reads CSANNQIGTSVF.

This clonotype is labeled medium-sized based on frequency. This sequence joins TRBV4-2 and TRBJ2-1; TCRdb returns TRBD2, unconfirmable since there is no DNA. The CDR3 loop spans 16 amino acids. Germline loops: CDR1 LGHNA, CDR2 YNFKEQ. CDR3 residues: CASSQGRGTHSNEQFF.